The clone carrying this T cell receptor beta chain was counted a few times. Its antigen is currently unknown. CDR3 size: 15 residues. Trimming stripped 0 bases from V and 5 bases from J, with 11 bases between. Germline CDR1 reads LGHNA; CDR2 reads YSLEER. The sample is drawn from a study of human T cells and chemical hapten exposure. As for the study in general: Small volume differences among pooled libraries mainly caused per-sample TCR yield variation. Study-wide results and limits: Unchanged with DPC sensitization were TCRs above 1 in 1000 frequency.

TCRdb ran MiXCR on the RACE reads and lists one entry per CDR3 protein. The profile shows under 90,000 distinct CDR3 sequences, around 8.7% of them singletons. Time point denoted: healthy volunteer bleed at 6 weeks. The starting material, unfractionated whole blood, was used for total RNA extraction. The specimen was whole blood. The chain is built from TRBV4-3 and TRBJ1-3, with D perhaps matching TRBD1 (6 bases). The receptor comes from a male donor in good health. Some clones in this sample may be carry-over from other donors' samples. DNA of the CDR3: TGCGCCAGCAGCCAAGATAGGGGGGCTAGAAACACCATATATTTT. Translated, it gives CASSQDRGARNTIYF.